This T cell receptor beta chain was retrieved from a study of T cell changes during pregnancy in multiple sclerosis. V lost 0 bases and J 7 bases, leaving 9 bases between the germline ends. Looked up from germline, CDR1 is SGHDN and CDR2 is FVKESK. CDR3 length: 13 amino acids. Measured with immunoSEQ multiplex PCR; TCRdb has only the in-frame clones, and not every one. Of about 52,000 clones listed, over 80% are singletons. The starting material was CD4+ T cells from peripheral blood mononuclear cells, obtained in the third trimester of pregnancy. This receptor was taken from a female donor with multiple sclerosis, enrolled in a pregnancy study. This chain links TRBV14 with TRBJ2-5; D is possibly TRBD1 (6 bases). The CDR3 bases are TGTGCCAGCAGCCAAGATTTAGGGGGGACCCAGTACTTC. It codes for CASSQDLGGTQYF.